Below, one TCR beta chain is given with its context. In the source study's methods: Estimation of nucleated cell counts was performed using reference gene primer amplification. Sequenced by immunoSEQ multiplex PCR; TCRdb stores in-frame clones only, minus some. The V and J calls and clone size come from that table; D and trimming were worked out from the DNA. Among around 300,000 clones listed, around 89% were seen once. Those enrolled in Seattle joined during active infection and were followed longitudinally afterward. This CDR3 is 13 amino acids long. Germline V CDR1 and CDR2: SGHRS, YFSETQ. V shed 6 bases and J 1 base; nucleotides not matched to a gene: 1. This sample was included in a study of blood T cell repertoires in COVID-19. Study context: Specimens from acute and convalescent COVID-19 originated in the United States, Italy and Spain. PBMCs, B-cell-depleted T cells, or T cells provided the cDNA or gDNA that made up the material.

This TCR derives from a woman aged 40 to 49 with COVID-19, enrolled during active disease. The rearrangement links TRBV5-1 to TRBJ1-1, with 9 bases aligning to TRBD1. The sample taken for sequencing was peripheral blood. The CDR3 sequence is CASKGQGNTEAFF. The CDR3 DNA reads TGCGCCAGCAAGGGACAGGGGAACACTGAAGCTTTCTTT.